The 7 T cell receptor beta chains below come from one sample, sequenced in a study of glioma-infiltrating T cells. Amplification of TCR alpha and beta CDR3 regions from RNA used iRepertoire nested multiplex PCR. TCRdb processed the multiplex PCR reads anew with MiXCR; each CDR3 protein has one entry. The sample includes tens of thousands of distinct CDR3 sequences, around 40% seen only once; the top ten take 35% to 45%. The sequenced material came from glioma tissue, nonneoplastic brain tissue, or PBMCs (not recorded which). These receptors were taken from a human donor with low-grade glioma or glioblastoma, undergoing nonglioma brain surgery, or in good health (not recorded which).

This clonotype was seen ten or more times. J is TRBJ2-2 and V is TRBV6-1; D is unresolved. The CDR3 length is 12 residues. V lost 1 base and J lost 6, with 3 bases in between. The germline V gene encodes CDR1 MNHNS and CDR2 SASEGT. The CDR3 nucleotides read TGTGCCAGCAGTGAAGTTGCCGGGGAGCTGTTTTTT. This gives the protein CASSEVAGELFF.

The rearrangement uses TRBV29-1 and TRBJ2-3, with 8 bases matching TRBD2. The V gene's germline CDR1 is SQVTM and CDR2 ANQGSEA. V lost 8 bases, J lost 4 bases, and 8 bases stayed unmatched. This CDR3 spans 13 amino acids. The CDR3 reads CSTGRGGPDTQYF. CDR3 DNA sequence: TGCAGCACAGGACGGGGGGGGCCAGATACGCAGTATTTT.

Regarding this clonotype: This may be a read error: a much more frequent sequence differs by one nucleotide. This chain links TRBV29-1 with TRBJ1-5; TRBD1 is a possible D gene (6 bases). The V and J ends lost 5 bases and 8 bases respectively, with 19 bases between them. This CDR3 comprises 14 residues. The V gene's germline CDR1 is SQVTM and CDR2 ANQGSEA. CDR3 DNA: TGCAGCGTTTCCAGGGGTTCAGGGAATAAGCCCCAGCATTTT. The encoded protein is CSVSRGSGNKPQHF.

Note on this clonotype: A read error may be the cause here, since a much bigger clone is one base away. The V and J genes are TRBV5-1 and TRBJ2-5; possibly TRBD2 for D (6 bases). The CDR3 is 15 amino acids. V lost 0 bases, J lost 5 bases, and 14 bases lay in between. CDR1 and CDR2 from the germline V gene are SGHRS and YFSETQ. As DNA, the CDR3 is TGCGCCAGCAGCTTGGGGAGGGCCCGCCACGAGACCCAGTACTTC. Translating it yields CASSLGRARHETQYF.

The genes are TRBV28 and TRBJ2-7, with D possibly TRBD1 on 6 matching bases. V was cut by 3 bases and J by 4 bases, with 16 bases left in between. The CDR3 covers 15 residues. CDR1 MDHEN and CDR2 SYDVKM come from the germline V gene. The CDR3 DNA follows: TGTGCCAGCAGTTTTTCCGTAGAGGGGGTTTACGAGCAGTACTTC. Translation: CASSFSVEGVYEQYF.

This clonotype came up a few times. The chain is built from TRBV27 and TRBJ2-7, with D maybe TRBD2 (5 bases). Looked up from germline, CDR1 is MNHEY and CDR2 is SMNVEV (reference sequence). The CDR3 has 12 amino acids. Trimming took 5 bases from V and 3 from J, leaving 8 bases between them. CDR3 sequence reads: CASSRGNYEQYF. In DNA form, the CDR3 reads TGTGCCAGCAGTCGGGGAAACTACGAGCAGTACTTC.

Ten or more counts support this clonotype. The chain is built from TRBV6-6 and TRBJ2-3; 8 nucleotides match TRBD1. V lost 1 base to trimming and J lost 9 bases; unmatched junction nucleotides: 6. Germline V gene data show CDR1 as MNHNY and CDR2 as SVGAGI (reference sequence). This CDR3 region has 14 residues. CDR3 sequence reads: CASSYFGQGDTQYF. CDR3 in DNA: TGTGCCAGCAGTTACTTCGGACAGGGAGACACGCAGTATTTT.